The 9 T cell receptor beta chains in this list originate from one sample, sequenced in a study of metastatic and nonmetastatic thyroid tumors. TCRdb reanalyzed the PCR reads with MiXCR. The repertoire includes around 22,000 clones, less than 25% of them detected once, and roughly 8% sits in the top ten. Thyroid surgery took place with no prior treatment in any patient. Sequencing was done on a sample of blood. The receptors here all came from a female donor with papillary thyroid cancer or a benign thyroid nodule (not recorded which). Some clones in this sample may be carry-over from other donors' samples.

The sample holds many counts of this clone. The gene calls are TRBV14 and TRBJ2-2; TRBD2 matches 15 bases. Germline V gene data show CDR1 as SGHDN and CDR2 as FVKESK. The length of the CDR3 is 16 residues. J was trimmed by 8 bases and V by 4 bases; bases with no gene match: 5. CDR3 DNA sequence: TGTGCCAGCAGCCCTCCCGGGACTAGCGGGAGGGGGGAGCTGTTTTTT. This encodes CASSPPGTSGRGELFF.

By its share, this clone is medium-sized (0.01 to 0.1%). This chain uses TRBV28 with TRBJ2-7; 9 nucleotides agree with TRBD1. CDR1 is MDHEN and CDR2 is SYDVKM in the germline V gene. Trimming at V came to 4 bases and at J to 5 bases, leaving 3 bases not matched to a gene. The CDR3 loop spans 13 amino acids. In DNA form, the CDR3 reads TGTGCCAGCAGTTCCGGGACAGGGAACGAGCAGTACTTC. Its protein product is CASSSGTGNEQYF.

This clone has a count of ten or more. Being one base from a much bigger clone, this may be a read error. The chain couples TRBV6-2 or TRBV6-3 to TRBJ2-7, with 8 bases identical to TRBD1. CDR3 length: 14 residues. J gave up 8 bases and V 6 bases, and 12 bases lay outside the gene matches. Per germline, CDR1 MNHEY and CDR2 SVGEGT. The CDR3 is CASREPGQEDKQYF. The CDR3 coding sequence is TGTGCCAGCAGGGAACCGGGACAGGAGGACAAGCAGTACTTC.

The table lists this clone with many counts. V and J are TRBV6-2 or TRBV6-3 and TRBJ2-3; 8 nucleotides align to TRBD2. The ends lost 0 bases at V and 5 bases at J; junction bases unmatched: 7. Looked up from germline, CDR1 is MNHEY and CDR2 is SVGEGT. The CDR3 contains 16 residues. CDR3 loop: CASSYSGAGGQDTQYF. DNA of the CDR3: TGTGCCAGCAGTTACTCTGGCGCGGGGGGTCAAGATACGCAGTATTTT.

This clone appeared a few times. A read error may explain this, as a much larger clone is one base away. The CDR3 does not end in the conserved phenylalanine or tryptophan, so this is likely a read error. The J gene is TRBJ2-5, the V gene TRBV9, with TRBD2 matching over 11 bases. V was pared by 3 bases and J by 6 bases, with 4 bases of the junction left unmatched. Germline V lookup: CDR1 SGDLS, CDR2 YYNGEE. The CDR3 spans 14 residues. CDR3 bases: TGTGCCAGCAGCGCCGGGACTAGCGGACAGACCCAGTACGTC. Translation gives CASSAGTSGQTQYV.

This clone was found a few times. Given a much more abundant clone one base away, this may be a read error. This sequence joins TRBV28 and TRBJ1-4, with D tentatively TRBD1 (5 bases). CDR1 is MDHEN and CDR2 is SYDVKM in the germline V gene. The length of the CDR3 is 14 residues. The CDR3 region is CASSWGMPNEKLFF. In DNA, the CDR3 is TGCGCCAGCAGTTGGGGCATGCCGAATGAAAAACTGTTTTTT.

Many counts were recorded for this clone. This sequence joins TRBV5-1 and TRBJ2-5; a weak D match, TRBD1 (6 bases). Germline V gene sequence: CDR1 SGHRS, CDR2 YFSETQ. This CDR3 is built from 15 residues. V shed 3 bases and J shed 2 bases, with 14 bases lying between them. CDR3 loop: CASSSSGAEQETQYF. The CDR3 coding sequence is TGCGCCAGCAGCTCCTCAGGGGCGGAACAAGAGACCCAGTACTTC.

In its sample, this clone is medium-sized. The rearrangement joins TRBV28 to TRBJ1-6; 8 bases map to TRBD1. J was trimmed by 5 bases and V by 5 bases; bases with no gene match: 11. Germline V gene data show CDR1 as MDHEN and CDR2 as SYDVKM. This CDR3 is 17 amino acids long. The CDR3 sequence: CASSTLRQGFDNSPLHF. The CDR3 nucleotides are TGTGCCAGCAGTACCCTCCGACAGGGGTTTGATAATTCACCCCTCCACTTT.

By frequency in the sample, this clone is medium-sized. The V gene is TRBV6-2 or TRBV6-3, the J gene TRBJ1-2; no clear D gene. CDR3 length: 15 amino acids. Trimming removed 2 bases at V and 4 bases at J, with 14 bases between. Germline loops: CDR1 MNHEY, CDR2 SVGEGT. Here the CDR3 DNA reads TGTGCCAGCAGTTACGGTAGTTGGCAGTCCTATGGCTACACCTTC. Translated: CASSYGSWQSYGYTF.